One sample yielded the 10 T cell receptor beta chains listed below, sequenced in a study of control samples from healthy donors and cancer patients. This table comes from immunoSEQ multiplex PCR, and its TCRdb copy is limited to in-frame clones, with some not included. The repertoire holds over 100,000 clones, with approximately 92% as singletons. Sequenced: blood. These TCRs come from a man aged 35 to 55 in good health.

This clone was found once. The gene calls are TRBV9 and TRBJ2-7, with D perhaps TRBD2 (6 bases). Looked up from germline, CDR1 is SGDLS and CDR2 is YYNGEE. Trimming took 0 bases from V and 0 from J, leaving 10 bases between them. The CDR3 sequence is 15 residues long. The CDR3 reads CASSVEEGGSYEQYF. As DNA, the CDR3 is TGTGCCAGCAGCGTAGAGGAGGGTGGCTCCTACGAGCAGTACTTC.

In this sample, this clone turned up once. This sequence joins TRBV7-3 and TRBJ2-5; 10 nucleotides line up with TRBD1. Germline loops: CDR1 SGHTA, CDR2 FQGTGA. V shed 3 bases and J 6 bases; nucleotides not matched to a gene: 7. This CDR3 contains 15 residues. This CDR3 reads CASSFRTGGMKTQYF. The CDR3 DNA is TGTGCCAGCAGCTTCAGGACAGGGGGTATGAAGACCCAGTACTTC.

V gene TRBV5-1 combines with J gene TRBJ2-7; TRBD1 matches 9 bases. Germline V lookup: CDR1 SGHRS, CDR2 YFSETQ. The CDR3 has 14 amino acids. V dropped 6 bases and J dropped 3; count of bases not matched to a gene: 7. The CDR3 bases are TGCGCCAGCACCTCGACAGGGGGTCTCTACGAGCAGTACTTC. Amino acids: CASTSTGGLYEQYF.

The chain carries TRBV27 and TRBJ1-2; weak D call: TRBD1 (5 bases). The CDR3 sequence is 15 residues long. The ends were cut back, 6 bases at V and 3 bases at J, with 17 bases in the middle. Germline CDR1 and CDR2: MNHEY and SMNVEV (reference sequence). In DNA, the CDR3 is TGTGCCAGCAGCGCGACTGGGACTTTCGACTATGGCTACACCTTC. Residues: CASSATGTFDYGYTF.

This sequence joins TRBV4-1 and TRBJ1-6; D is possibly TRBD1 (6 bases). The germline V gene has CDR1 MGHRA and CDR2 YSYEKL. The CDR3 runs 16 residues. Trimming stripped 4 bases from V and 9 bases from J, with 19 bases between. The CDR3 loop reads CASSPQAQGIFSPLHF. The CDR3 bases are TGCGCCAGCAGCCCTCAAGCACAGGGTATATTTTCACCCCTCCACTTT.

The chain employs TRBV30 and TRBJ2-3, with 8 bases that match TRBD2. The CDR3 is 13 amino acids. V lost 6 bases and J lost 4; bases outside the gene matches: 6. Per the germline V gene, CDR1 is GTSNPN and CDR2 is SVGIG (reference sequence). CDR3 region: CACNYGGADTQYF. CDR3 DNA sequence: TGTGCCTGCAACTACGGGGGGGCAGATACGCAGTATTTT.

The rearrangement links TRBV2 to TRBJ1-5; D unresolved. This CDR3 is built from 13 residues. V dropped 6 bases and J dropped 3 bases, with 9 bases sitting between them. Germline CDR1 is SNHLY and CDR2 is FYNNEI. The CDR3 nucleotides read TGTGCCAGCAGCCGGGGAAACAATCAGCCCCAGCATTTT. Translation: CASSRGNNQPQHF.

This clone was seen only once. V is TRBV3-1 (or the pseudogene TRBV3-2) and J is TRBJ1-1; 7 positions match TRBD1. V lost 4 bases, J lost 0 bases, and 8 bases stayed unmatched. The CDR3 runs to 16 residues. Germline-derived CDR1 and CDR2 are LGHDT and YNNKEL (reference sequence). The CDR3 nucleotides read TGTGCCAGCAGCCGACCTACGGGACAGCTGAACACTGAAGCTTTCTTT. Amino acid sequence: CASSRPTGQLNTEAFF.

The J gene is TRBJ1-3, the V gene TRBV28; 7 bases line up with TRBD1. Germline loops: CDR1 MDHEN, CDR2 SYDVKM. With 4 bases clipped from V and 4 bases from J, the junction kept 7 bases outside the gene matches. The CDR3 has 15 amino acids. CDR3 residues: CASSSQGTVGNTIYF. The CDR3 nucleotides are TGTGCCAGCAGTTCCCAAGGGACAGTAGGAAACACCATATATTTT.

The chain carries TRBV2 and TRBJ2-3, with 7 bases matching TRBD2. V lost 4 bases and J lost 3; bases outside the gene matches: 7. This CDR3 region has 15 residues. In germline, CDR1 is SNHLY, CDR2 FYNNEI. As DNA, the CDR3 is TGTGCCAGCAGTGTATCCAGCGGGGAGACAGATACGCAGTATTTT. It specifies CASSVSSGETDTQYF.